This TCR beta chain derives from a study of blood T cells in healthy people across ages. Primed by a sample-barcoded 5' primer and a J-beta primer mix, a second PCR proceeded for about 6 to 12 cycles. TCRdb itself ran the 5' RACE reads through MiXCR, one entry per CDR3 protein. The repertoire holds some 860,000 distinct CDR3 sequences, more than 50% seen once, with about 26% in the top ten. Total RNA was isolated from each sample in quantities of at least 6 micrograms. The CDR3 runs 12 residues. Trimming shortened V by 4 bases and J by 10 bases, and 14 bases separated the two germline ends. Looked up from germline, CDR1 is PRHDT and CDR2 is FYEKMQ (reference sequence). Overall study results and limits: Diversity estimates drawn from one million T cells were deemed underestimates.

As for this clonotype: The target antigen is unknown.

The clonotype was recovered from a middle-aged man in good health. This chain links TRBV13 with TRBJ2-7; perhaps TRBD2 as D (5 bases). Sequencing was performed on blood. The CDR3 loop is CASSSYGGGQYF. CDR3 sequence (DNA): TGTGCCAGCAGCTCCTATGGCGGAGGACAGTACTTC.